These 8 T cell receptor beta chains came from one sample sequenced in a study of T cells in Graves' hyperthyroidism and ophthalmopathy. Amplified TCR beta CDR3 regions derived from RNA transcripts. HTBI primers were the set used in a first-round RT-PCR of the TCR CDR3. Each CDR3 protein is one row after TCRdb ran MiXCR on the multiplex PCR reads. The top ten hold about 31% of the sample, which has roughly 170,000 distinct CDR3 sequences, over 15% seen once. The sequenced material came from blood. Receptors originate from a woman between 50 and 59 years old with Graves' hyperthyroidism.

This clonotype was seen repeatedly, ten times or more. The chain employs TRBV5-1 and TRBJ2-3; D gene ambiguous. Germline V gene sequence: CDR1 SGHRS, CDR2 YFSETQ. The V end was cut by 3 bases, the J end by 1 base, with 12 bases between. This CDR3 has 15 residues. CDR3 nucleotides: TGCGCCAGCAGCTCGGACGGATACCGCACAGATACGCAGTATTTT. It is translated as CASSSDGYRTDTQYF.

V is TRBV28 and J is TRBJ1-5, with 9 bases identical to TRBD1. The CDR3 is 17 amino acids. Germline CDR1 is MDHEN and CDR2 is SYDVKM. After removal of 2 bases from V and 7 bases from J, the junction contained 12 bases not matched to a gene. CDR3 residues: CASSLDRWGTGWQPQHF. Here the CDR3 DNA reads TGTGCCAGCAGTTTAGATAGGTGGGGGACAGGGTGGCAGCCCCAGCATTTT.

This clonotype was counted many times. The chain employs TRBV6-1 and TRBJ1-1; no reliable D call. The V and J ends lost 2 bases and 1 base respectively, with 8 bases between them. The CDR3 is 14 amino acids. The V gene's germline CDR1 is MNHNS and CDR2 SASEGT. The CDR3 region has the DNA TGTGCCAGCAGTGAAAGTAGGTGGAACACTGAAGCTTTCTTT. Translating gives CASSESRWNTEAFF.

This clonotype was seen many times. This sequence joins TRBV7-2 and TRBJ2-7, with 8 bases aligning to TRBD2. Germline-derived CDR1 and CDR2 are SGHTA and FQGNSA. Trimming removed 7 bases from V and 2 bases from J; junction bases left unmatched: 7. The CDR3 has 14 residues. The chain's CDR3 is CASTDPGGPYEQYF. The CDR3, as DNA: TGTGCCAGCACCGACCCGGGGGGGCCCTACGAGCAGTACTTC.

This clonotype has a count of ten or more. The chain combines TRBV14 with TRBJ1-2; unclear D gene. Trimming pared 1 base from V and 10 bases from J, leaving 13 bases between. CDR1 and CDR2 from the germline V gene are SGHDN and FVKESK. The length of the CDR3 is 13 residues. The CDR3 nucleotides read TGTGCCAGCAGCCAAGTCAGGTCAAGCGACTACACCTTC. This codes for CASSQVRSSDYTF.

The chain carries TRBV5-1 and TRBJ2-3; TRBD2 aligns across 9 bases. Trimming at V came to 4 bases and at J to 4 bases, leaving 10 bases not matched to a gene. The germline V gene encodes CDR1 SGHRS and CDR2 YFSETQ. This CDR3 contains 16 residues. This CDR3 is CASSGGRRGGSDTQYF. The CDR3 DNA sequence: TGCGCCAGCAGCGGCGGACGGCGGGGGGGCTCAGATACGCAGTATTTT.

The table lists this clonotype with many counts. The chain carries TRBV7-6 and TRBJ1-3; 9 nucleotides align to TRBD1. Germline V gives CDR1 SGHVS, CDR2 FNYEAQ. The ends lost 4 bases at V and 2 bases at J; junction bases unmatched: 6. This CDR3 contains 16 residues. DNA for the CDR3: TGTGCCAGCAGCTCGATTACAGGGGGCGCTGGAAACACCATATATTTT. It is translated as CASSSITGGAGNTIYF.

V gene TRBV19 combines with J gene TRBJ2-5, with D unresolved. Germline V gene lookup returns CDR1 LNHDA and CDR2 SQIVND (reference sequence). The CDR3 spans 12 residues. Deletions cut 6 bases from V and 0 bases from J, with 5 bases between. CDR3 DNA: TGTGCCAGTAGCGAGGACCAAGAGACCCAGTACTTC. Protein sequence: CASSEDQETQYF.